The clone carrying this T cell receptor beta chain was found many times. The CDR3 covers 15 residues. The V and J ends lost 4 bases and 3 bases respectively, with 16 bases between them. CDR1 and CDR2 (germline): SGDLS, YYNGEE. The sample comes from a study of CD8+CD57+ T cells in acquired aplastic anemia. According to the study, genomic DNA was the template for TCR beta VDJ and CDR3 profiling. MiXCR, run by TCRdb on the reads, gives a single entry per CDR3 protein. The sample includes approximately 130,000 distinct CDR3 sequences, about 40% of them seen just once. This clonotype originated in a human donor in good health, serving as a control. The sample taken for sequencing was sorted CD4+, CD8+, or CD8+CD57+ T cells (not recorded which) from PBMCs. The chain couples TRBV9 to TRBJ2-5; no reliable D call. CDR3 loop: CASSPQAYPEETQYF. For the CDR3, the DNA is TGTGCCAGCAGCCCCCAGGCCTACCCGGAAGAGACCCAGTACTTC.